The 27 T cell receptor beta chains below were found in one sample sequenced in a study of blood T cell repertoires in COVID-19. TCRdb keeps only in-frame clones here, not all; method: immunoSEQ multiplex PCR. The data show approximately 250,000 clones, with 70% to 85% seen just once and about 15% held by the top ten. Source material: PBMCs or T cells enriched from blood (not recorded which). Receptor source: a man aged 35 to 55 who had recovered from COVID-19.

The chain carries TRBV5-4 and TRBJ2-3; 9 positions agree with TRBD2. Germline V gene data show CDR1 as SGHNT and CDR2 as YYREEE (reference sequence). V dropped 1 base and J dropped 4; count of bases not matched to a gene: 10. The length of the CDR3 is 17 residues. The CDR3, as DNA: TGTGCCAGCAGCTTGCGTGTCGGCGGGGGGGCCGCAGATACGCAGTATTTT. Residues: CASSLRVGGGAADTQYF.

The chain links TRBV18 to TRBJ2-7; perhaps TRBD2 as D (7 bases). Germline V gives CDR1 KGHSH, CDR2 LQKENI. V was trimmed by 6 bases and J by 6 bases, leaving 12 bases between them. The CDR3 has 12 amino acids. The CDR3 sequence is CASSRGGGEQYF. The CDR3 nucleotides are TGTGCCAGCTCTAGGGGGGGAGGCGAGCAGTACTTC.

The V call is TRBV7-8, the J call TRBJ1-5, with 8 bases identical to TRBD1. Germline V CDR1 and CDR2: SGHVS, FQNEAQ. V shed 2 bases and J 2 bases; nucleotides not matched to a gene: 5. This CDR3 spans 16 amino acids. CDR3 DNA sequence: TGTGCCAGCAGCTTATGGGTCAGGGGGCGCAATCAGCCCCAGCATTTT. Protein: CASSLWVRGRNQPQHF.

The chain is built from TRBV30 and TRBJ2-7; the D gene is possibly TRBD2 (6 bases). With 8 bases removed from V and 6 bases from J, the gap between germline ends came to 20 bases. CDR3 length equals 13 residues. Per the germline V gene, CDR1 is GTSNPN and CDR2 is SVGIG (reference sequence). CDR3 protein: CATGTWTEGEQYF. The CDR3 DNA follows: TGTGCCACCGGGACCTGGACGGAGGGCGAGCAGTACTTC.

The V and J genes are TRBV9 and TRBJ2-2; the match to TRBD1 covers 10 bases. Looked up from germline, CDR1 is SGDLS and CDR2 is YYNGEE. This CDR3 contains 16 residues. With V trimmed by 3 bases and J by 6 bases, 8 bases remained unmatched. In DNA, the CDR3 is TGTGCCAGCAGCGCGCCCGGGACAGGGGTTCCCGGGGAGCTGTTTTTT. Protein product: CASSAPGTGVPGELFF.

V is TRBV25-1 and J is TRBJ2-2; D remains ambiguous. The CDR3 has 13 amino acids. Deletions cut 3 bases from V and 2 bases from J, with 4 bases between. Germline V gene lookup returns CDR1 MGHDK and CDR2 SYGVNS. The CDR3 loop reads CASSDRNTGELFF. CDR3 nucleotides: TGTGCCAGCAGTGACAGAAACACCGGGGAGCTGTTTTTT. Full variable domain (missing parts from reference TRBV25-1 and TRBJ2-2): EADIYQTPRYLVIGTGKKITLECSQTMGHDKMYWYQQDPGMELHLIHYSYGVNSTEKGDLSSESTVSRIRTEHFPLTLESARPSHTSQYLCASSDRNTGELFFGEGSRLTVL.

The chain joins TRBV4-3 to TRBJ2-7; maybe TRBD1 (5 bases). Germline lookup yields CDR1 LGHNA and CDR2 YSLEER. V shed 0 bases and J shed 3 bases, with 12 bases lying between them. CDR3 length: 15 residues. In DNA form, the CDR3 reads TGCGCCAGCAGCCAAGATGTGACAGCAGTCTACGAGCAGTACTTC. It codes for CASSQDVTAVYEQYF.

The chain links TRBV28 to TRBJ1-6; tentatively, D is TRBD1 (5 bases). CDR1 and CDR2 from the germline V gene are MDHEN and SYDVKM. The CDR3 consists of 13 residues. Trimming took off 5 bases at V and 10 bases at J, with 12 bases between the two ends. CDR3 residues: CASSILQGSPLHF. For the CDR3, the DNA is TGTGCCAGCAGTATTCTTCAGGGATCACCCCTCCACTTT.

The chain links TRBV7-6 to TRBJ1-1; TRBD1 might be the D (5 bases). The V gene lost 0 bases and the J gene lost 4 bases, with 15 bases spanning the gap. This CDR3 contains 16 residues. CDR1 and CDR2 (germline): SGHVS, FNYEAQ. CDR3: CASSLAPGPGVTEAFF. As DNA, the CDR3 is TGTGCCAGCAGCTTAGCTCCGGGGCCGGGGGTCACTGAAGCTTTCTTT.

This chain links TRBV6-4 with TRBJ1-2; no clear D. This CDR3 contains 14 residues. Per the germline V gene, CDR1 is MRHNA and CDR2 is SNTAGT. Trimming took off 2 bases at V and 7 bases at J, with 14 bases between the two ends. The CDR3 DNA sequence: TGTGCCAGCAGTGACGGCGGAGCAACTGGTGGCTACACCTTC. It encodes CASSDGGATGGYTF.

The CDR3 region has the DNA TGCAGTGCTAGGGACATTACTGAAGCTTTCTTT. This gives the protein CSARDITEAFF. V gene TRBV20-1 combines with J gene TRBJ1-1; D perhaps matches TRBD1 (5 bases). CDR3 length: 11 residues. Germline V lookup: CDR1 DFQATT, CDR2 SNEGSKA (reference sequence). Trimming took off 3 bases at V and 5 bases at J, with 7 bases between the two ends.

The chain couples TRBV19 to TRBJ1-6; possibly TRBD1 for D (6 bases). Trimming stripped 4 bases from V and 6 bases from J, with 25 bases between. Per the germline V gene, CDR1 is LNHDA and CDR2 is SQIVND (reference sequence). CDR3 length equals 19 residues. The CDR3 DNA follows: TGTGCCAGTAGTAGGAGGTCGGGCCGAGGGGGTGCAGTTAATTCACCCCTCCACTTT. Its protein is CASSRRSGRGGAVNSPLHF.

This clone was detected only once. This rearrangement joins TRBV7-2 to TRBJ1-6, with 8 bases matching TRBD1. There are 15 residues in the CDR3. Germline V lookup: CDR1 SGHTA, CDR2 FQGNSA. V trimming: 5 bases; J trimming: 10 bases; junction bases outside the gene matches: 10. CDR3 loop: CASSPDRTGLSPLHF. The CDR3, as DNA: TGTGCCAGCAGCCCCGACCGGACAGGGTTGTCACCCCTCCACTTT. The complete variable domain, with remaining parts taken from reference TRBV7-2 and TRBJ1-6, reads GAGVSQSPSNKVTEKGKDVELRCDPISGHTALYWYRQSLGQGLEFLIYFQGNSAPDKSGLPSDRFSAERTGGSVSTLTIQRTQQEDSAVYLCASSPDRTGLSPLHFGNGTRLTVT.

V gene TRBV12-3 or TRBV12-4 combines with J gene TRBJ1-2; D might be TRBD1 (6 bases). Trimming removed 6 bases at V and 8 bases at J, with 16 bases between. The CDR3 is 13 amino acids. This CDR3 is CASRPTGLRGYTF. In nucleotides, the CDR3 is TGTGCCAGCAGGCCAACAGGGCTTAGAGGCTACACCTTC.

The chain links TRBV18 to TRBJ2-5; D is undetermined. Trimming removed 2 bases at V and 0 bases at J, with 7 bases between. Germline lookup yields CDR1 KGHSH and CDR2 LQKENI. The CDR3 has 14 residues. For the CDR3, the DNA is TGTGCCAGCTCACCAGCACGGTACCAAGAGACCCAGTACTTC. As protein: CASSPARYQETQYF.

In its sample, this clone was seen once. The genes are TRBV29-1 and TRBJ2-3; 7 nucleotides line up with TRBD1. J lost 0 bases, V lost 7 bases, and 7 bases had no gene match. Germline V gene lookup returns CDR1 SQVTM and CDR2 ANQGSEA. The CDR3 totals 14 residues. CDR3 region: CSGLTGASTDTQYF. The DNA for the CDR3 is TGCAGCGGCCTAACAGGGGCTAGCACAGATACGCAGTATTTT.

The V call is TRBV7-6, the J call TRBJ1-2; D is perhaps TRBD1 (5 bases). Deletions cut 2 bases from V and 7 bases from J, with 17 bases between. Germline V gives CDR1 SGHVS, CDR2 FNYEAQ. CDR3 length: 15 amino acids. The DNA of the CDR3 is TGTGCCAGCAGCTTATTGGACGAAGGGGTTGGTGGCTACACCTTC. Encoded protein: CASSLLDEGVGGYTF. The full variable domain, in which reference TRBV7-6 and TRBJ1-2 provide the parts outside the CDR3, is GAGVSQSPRYKVTKRGQDVALRCDPISGHVSLYWYRQALGQGPEFLTYFNYEAQQDKSGLPNDRFSAERPEGSISTLTIQRTEQRDSAMYRCASSLLDEGVGGYTFGSGTRLTVV.

CDR3 nucleotides: TGCGCCAGCAGCTTGGACAGGGGGAAAGGTCAGCCCCAGCATTTT. Protein sequence: CASSLDRGKGQPQHF. The chain has TRBV5-1 and TRBJ1-5; TRBD1 aligns across 8 bases. This CDR3 has 15 residues. V lost 0 bases to trimming and J lost 6 bases; unmatched junction nucleotides: 5. Germline CDR1 and CDR2: SGHRS and YFSETQ.

In this sample, this clone turned up once. A much larger clone differs by one base, so this may be a read error. V usage is TRBV7-8 and J usage is TRBJ2-5, with 7 bases that match TRBD1. The J segment lost 2 bases and the V segment lost 7 bases, leaving 4 bases of the junction unmatched. The germline V gene has CDR1 SGHVS and CDR2 FQNEAQ. This CDR3 spans 13 amino acids. In nucleotides, the CDR3 is TGTGCCAGCACCCGGGACAGACAAGAGACCCAGTACTTC. Translating it yields CASTRDRQETQYF.

This clone was observed at least ten times. The chain couples TRBV4-1 to TRBJ1-4, with unresolved D. The CDR3 contains 15 residues. The V end lost 1 base, the J end lost 5 bases, and 11 bases lay between the germline ends. The V gene's germline CDR1 is MGHRA and CDR2 YSYEKL. CDR3 bases: TGCGCCAGCAGCCAAGGTCGGAGCCAAAATGAAAAACTGTTTTTT. Its protein is CASSQGRSQNEKLFF.

The V call is TRBV29-1, the J call TRBJ2-1; no reliable D call. Trimming took off 6 bases at V and 5 bases at J, with 14 bases between the two ends. CDR1 SQVTM and CDR2 ANQGSEA come from the germline V gene. The CDR3 sequence is 13 residues long. The CDR3 DNA follows: TGCAGCGTCGCACAGACACTCAACAATGAGCAGTTCTTC. Translating gives CSVAQTLNNEQFF.

CDR3 protein: CASSTGTGWTYGYTF. DNA for the CDR3: TGTGCCAGCAGCACAGGGACAGGGTGGACCTATGGCTACACCTTC. The chain combines TRBV5-4 with TRBJ1-2; 9 bases map to TRBD1. CDR3 length: 15 residues. The germline V gene encodes CDR1 SGHNT and CDR2 YYREEE (reference sequence). The junction had 8 bases not matched to a gene; V was cut back by 4 bases and J by 4 bases.

The rearrangement uses TRBV6-5 and TRBJ1-5, with D possibly TRBD1 on 5 matching bases. Germline CDR1 and CDR2: MNHEY and SVGAGI. V lost 6 bases and J lost 4, with 10 bases in between. The CDR3 spans 13 residues. In nucleotides, the CDR3 is TGTGCCAGCAGGACAGACACGAATCAGCCCCAGCATTTT. Amino acids: CASRTDTNQPQHF.

The chain is built from TRBV7-6 and TRBJ1-4; the match to TRBD1 covers 7 bases. V dropped 5 bases and J dropped 7; count of bases not matched to a gene: 13. The CDR3 is made up of 16 amino acids. CDR1 and CDR2 from the germline V gene are SGHVS and FNYEAQ. The DNA for the CDR3 is TGTGCCAGCAGCCAGAACAACAGGGGATTAGGTGAAAAACTGTTTTTT. Protein product: CASSQNNRGLGEKLFF.

This clone occurred a few times. The chain carries TRBV3-1 (or the pseudogene TRBV3-2) and TRBJ1-1, with TRBD1 as a possible D gene (6 bases). V gave up 0 bases and J gave up 8 bases, with 10 bases separating them. The CDR3 runs 13 residues. Looked up from germline, CDR1 is LGHDT and CDR2 is YNNKEL (reference sequence). Here the CDR3 reads CASSQEGQTEAFF. The CDR3 DNA sequence: TGTGCCAGCAGCCAAGAAGGACAGACCGAAGCTTTCTTT.

The J gene is TRBJ1-5, the V gene TRBV28, with D hard to call. The V gene lost 4 bases and the J gene lost 5 bases, with 18 bases spanning the gap. CDR1 and CDR2 (germline): MDHEN, SYDVKM. The CDR3 is 16 amino acids. In DNA form, the CDR3 reads TGTGCCAGCAGTTCCCCACCCCAAACTCTTGATCAGCCCCAGCATTTT. Protein sequence: CASSSPPQTLDQPQHF. Full variable domain (rest looked up from reference TRBV28 and TRBJ1-5): DVKVTQSSRYLVKRTGEKVFLECVQDMDHENMFWYRQDPGLGLRLIYFSYDVKMKEKGDIPEGYSVSREKKERFSLILESASTNQTSMYLCASSSPPQTLDQPQHFGDGTRLSIL.

The V call is TRBV29-1, the J call TRBJ1-1; D possibly corresponds to TRBD1 (6 bases). CDR3 length: 12 amino acids. Per germline, CDR1 SQVTM and CDR2 ANQGSEA. Trimming left V 3 bases short and J 5 bases short, with 10 bases between. CDR3 DNA sequence: TGCAGCGTTGACCCAGGGGTAACTGAAGCTTTCTTT. Its protein product is CSVDPGVTEAFF.